A selection of T cell receptor beta chains follows, all from one sample in a study of T-cell memory formation after mild COVID-19. Using its own MiXCR run on the 5' RACE reads, TCRdb lists one record per CDR3 protein. Among about 170,000 distinct CDR3 sequences, over 10% were seen once, and the ten largest hold about 3.3%. Sequencing was performed on PBMCs or a T cell subset sorted from them (not recorded which). Receptors originate from a man younger than 30 who had mild COVID-19 (a few samples of this study predate the infection). Cell type and time point are not known. CDR3s include the opening cysteine and the closing phenylalanine or tryptophan. The D gene is left open where the match is weak. A row's size may be missing; if present it is once, few, many or a size class.

V gene,D gene,J gene,clone size,CDR3 DNA,CDR3 protein
TRBV10-3,.,TRBJ1-5,once,TGTGCCATCAGTGGGACAGAAGCCAATCAGCCCCAGCATTTT,CAISGTEANQPQHF
TRBV7-9,.,TRBJ1-2,few,TGTGCCAGCAGCTTCACGACCACTTCGCTCGGCTACACCTTC,CASSFTTTSLGYTF
TRBV4-3,.,TRBJ1-5,.,TGCGCCAGCAGCCAAGATGGCCACAGGGAGGCAAATCAGCCCCAGCATTTT,CASSQDGHREANQPQHF
TRBV7-8,.,TRBJ2-3,few,TGTGCCAGCAGCTCACCCACGATGGATACGCAGTATTTT,CASSSPTMDTQYF
TRBV3-1,.,TRBJ2-1,.,TGTGCCAGCAGCCAGCGGAACAGGGTCAGCTCCTACAATGAGCAGTTCTTC,CASSQRNRVSSYNEQFF
TRBV2,.,TRBJ1-2,.,TGTGCCAGCAGTGAAGAACGCTGGAGCTATGGCTACACCTTC,CASSEERWSYGYTF
TRBV7-2,.,TRBJ1-1,.,TGTGCCAGCAGAAAGGGGACGAACACTGAAGCTTTCTTT,CASRKGTNTEAFF
TRBV18,TRBD1,TRBJ2-5,.,TGTGCCAGCTCACCAGGGACAGCTCAAGAGACCCAGTACTTC,CASSPGTAQETQYF
TRBV27,TRBD1,TRBJ2-4,few,TGTGCCAGCAGTTTCAGAGGACAGGGAAACATTCAGTACTTC,CASSFRGQGNIQYF
TRBV28,.,TRBJ1-5,.,TGTGCCAGCATTATGGGCTCCCTGGGACAGCCCCAGCATTTT,CASIMGSLGQPQHF
TRBV7-2,.,TRBJ2-4,many,TGTGCCAGCAGCTCCGACCAAAACATTCAGTACTTC,CASSSDQNIQYF
TRBV28,.,TRBJ1-1,.,TGTGCCACCCGTAGACAAATGAACACTGAAGCTTTCTTT,CATRRQMNTEAFF
TRBV7-2,.,TRBJ2-3,few,TGTGCCAGCAGCTTACTCCCCCCAGGGTTTGACACAGATACGCAGTATTTT,CASSLLPPGFDTDTQYF